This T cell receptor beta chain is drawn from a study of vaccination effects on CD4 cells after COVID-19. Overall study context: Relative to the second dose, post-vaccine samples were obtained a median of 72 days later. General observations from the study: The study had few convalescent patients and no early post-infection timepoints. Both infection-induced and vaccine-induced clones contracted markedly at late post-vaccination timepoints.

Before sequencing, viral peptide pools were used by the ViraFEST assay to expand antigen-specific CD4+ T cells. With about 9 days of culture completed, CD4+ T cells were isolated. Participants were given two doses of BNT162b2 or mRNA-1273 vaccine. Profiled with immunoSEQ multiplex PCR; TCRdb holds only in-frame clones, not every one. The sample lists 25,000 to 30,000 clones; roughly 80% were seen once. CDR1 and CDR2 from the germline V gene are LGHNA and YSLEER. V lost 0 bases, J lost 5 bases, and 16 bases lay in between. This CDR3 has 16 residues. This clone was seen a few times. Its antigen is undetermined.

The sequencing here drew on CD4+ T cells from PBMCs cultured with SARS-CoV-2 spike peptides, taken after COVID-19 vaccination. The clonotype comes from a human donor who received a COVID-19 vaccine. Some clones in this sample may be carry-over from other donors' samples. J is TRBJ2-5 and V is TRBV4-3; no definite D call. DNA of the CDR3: TGCGCCAGCAGCCAAGATTATTCCGGTGGTTCGGAGACCCAGTACTTC. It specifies CASSQDYSGGSETQYF.